Each of the 10 T cell receptor beta chains below was sequenced from the same sample in a study of cytomegalovirus exposure and HLA in healthy donors. PCR amplification relied on 60 Vbeta primers (plus 13 Jbeta primers). The protocol was immunoSEQ multiplex PCR, while the TCRdb copy is restricted to in-frame clones and leaves out a portion. The table includes around 140,000 clones, around 78% detected once. The sample taken for sequencing was PBMCs. These receptor sequences come from a man in his forties in good health and CMV-seronegative.

The chain employs TRBV4-3 and TRBJ1-3, with D uncertain. V was cut by 1 base and J by 4 bases, with 11 bases left in between. The CDR3 length is 15 residues. Germline-derived CDR1 and CDR2 are LGHNA and YSLEER. The CDR3 loop is CASSQGSGRGNTIYF. In DNA, the CDR3 is TGCGCCAGCAGCCAAGGAAGTGGGAGAGGAAACACCATATATTTT.

The rearrangement joins TRBV5-6 to TRBJ1-6; D perhaps matches TRBD1 (5 bases). Germline CDR1 and CDR2: SGHDT and YYEEEE. Between the trimmed V and J ends, which lost 2 bases and 7 bases, there was a span of 13 bases. CDR3 length: 15 amino acids. For the CDR3, the DNA is TGTGCCAGCAGCTTTAACCCAGGGTTGAATTCACCCCTCCACTTT. This gives the protein CASSFNPGLNSPLHF.

The V call is TRBV7-2, the J call TRBJ2-7; a possible D gene is TRBD1 (5 bases). CDR1 and CDR2 from the germline V gene are SGHTA and FQGNSA. The CDR3 contains 16 residues. Trimming stripped 2 bases from V and 3 bases from J, with 17 bases between. The CDR3 spells CASSLSSAGTGYEQYF. CDR3 coding DNA: TGTGCCAGCAGCTTATCTTCGGCAGGAACAGGCTACGAGCAGTACTTC.

This chain joins TRBV5-6 and TRBJ1-2; D is unresolved. The CDR3 has 14 residues. V was pared by 0 bases and J by 3 bases, with 9 bases between. Germline V gives CDR1 SGHDT, CDR2 YYEEEE. The CDR3 nucleotides are TGTGCCAGCAGCTTGGATGAGGTTTACTATGGCTACACCTTC. It yields the protein CASSLDEVYYGYTF. Combining the CDR3 with reference TRBV5-6 and TRBJ1-2 gives the whole variable domain DAGVTQSPTHLIKTRGQQVTLRCSPKSGHDTVSWYQQALGQGPQFIFQYYEEEERQRGNFPDRFSGHQFPNYSSELNVNALLLGDSALYLCASSLDEVYYGYTFGSGTRLTVV.

The chain's CDR3 is CSARGGGGQFF. CDR3 in DNA: TGCAGTGCTAGAGGTGGGGGGGGGCAGTTCTTC. V is TRBV20-1 and J is TRBJ2-1; TRBD2 agrees at 7 bases. The CDR3 extends over 11 amino acids. The germline V gene has CDR1 DFQATT and CDR2 SNEGSKA (reference sequence). Losses at the gene ends were 1 base for V and 12 bases for J; bases not matched to a gene: 3.

This clone was counted between two and nine times. V and J are TRBV7-8 and TRBJ2-1; D is unresolved. Germline V lookup: CDR1 SGHVS, CDR2 FQNEAQ. V was shortened by 2 bases and J by 8 bases, with 7 bases between the two germline ends. The CDR3 sequence is 12 residues long. The CDR3 DNA reads as TGTGCCAGCAGCTTAATGGGCTATGAGCAGTTCTTC. Protein: CASSLMGYEQFF.

This clone was observed a few times. The chain combines TRBV5-1 with TRBJ1-4; D is unclear. CDR1 is SGHRS, CDR2 YFSETQ, per germline. This CDR3 is built from 18 residues. Trimming shortened V by 6 bases and J by 2 bases, and 23 bases separated the two germline ends. The CDR3 nucleotides are TGCGCCAGCACCCCTGGAGAGGAAAGAAGAAGGACTAATGAAAAACTGTTTTTT. Amino acid sequence: CASTPGEERRRTNEKLFF.

This clone was detected once. The chain couples TRBV28 to TRBJ1-4; tentative D call: TRBD1 (6 bases). V gave up 2 bases and J gave up 6 bases, with 10 bases separating them. The CDR3 covers 14 residues. From germline, CDR1 is MDHEN and CDR2 SYDVKM. CDR3 sequence: CASSLVGADEKLFF. The CDR3 DNA sequence: TGTGCCAGCAGTTTAGTGGGGGCCGATGAAAAACTGTTTTTT.

The chain is built from TRBV6-1 and TRBJ2-5; tentative D call: TRBD2 (6 bases). Near its end, the DNA agrees better with TRBJ2-7, so the J call may be wrong. The CDR3 covers 15 residues. CDR1 and CDR2 from the germline V gene are MNHNS and SASEGT. The chain's CDR3 is CASSGRAGASYEQYF. The CDR3 region has the DNA TGTGCCAGCAGTGGGCGAGCGGGTGCTTCCTACGAGCAGTACTTC.

The chain employs TRBV15 and TRBJ1-5, with a possible D match to TRBD1 (5 bases). Deletions cut 2 bases from V and 10 bases from J, with 18 bases between. Germline V gene lookup returns CDR1 LNHNV and CDR2 YYDKDF (reference sequence). CDR3 size: 15 residues. This CDR3 is CATSRKGERAGPQHF. The CDR3 DNA reads as TGTGCCACCAGCAGAAAAGGGGAAAGGGCGGGACCCCAGCATTTT.